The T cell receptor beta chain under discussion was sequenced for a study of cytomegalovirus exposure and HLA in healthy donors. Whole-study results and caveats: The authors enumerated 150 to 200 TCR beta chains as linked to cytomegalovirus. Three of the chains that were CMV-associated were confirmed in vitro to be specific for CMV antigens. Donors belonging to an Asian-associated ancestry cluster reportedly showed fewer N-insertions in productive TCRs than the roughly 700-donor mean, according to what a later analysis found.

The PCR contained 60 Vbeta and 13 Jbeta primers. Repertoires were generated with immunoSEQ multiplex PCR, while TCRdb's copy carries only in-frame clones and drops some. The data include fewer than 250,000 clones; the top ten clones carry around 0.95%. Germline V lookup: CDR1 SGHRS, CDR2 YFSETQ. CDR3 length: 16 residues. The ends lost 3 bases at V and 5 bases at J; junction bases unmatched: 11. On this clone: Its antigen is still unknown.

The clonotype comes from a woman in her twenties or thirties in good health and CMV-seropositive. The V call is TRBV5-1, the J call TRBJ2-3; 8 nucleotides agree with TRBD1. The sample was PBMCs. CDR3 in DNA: TGCGCCAGCAGCTCGGACTCCAGGGGGCGGGAAGATACGCAGTATTTT. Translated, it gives CASSSDSRGREDTQYF. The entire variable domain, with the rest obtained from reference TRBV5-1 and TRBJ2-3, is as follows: KAGVTQTPRYLIKTRGQQVTLSCSPISGHRSVSWYQQTPGQGLQFLFEYFSETQRNKGNFPGRFSGRQFSNSRSEMNVSTLELGDSALYLCASSSDSRGREDTQYFGPGTRLTVL.